This T cell receptor (beta chain) was documented in a study of cytomegalovirus exposure and HLA in healthy donors. Findings and caveats of the study: 150 or so TCR beta chains were listed as cytomegalovirus-associated.

Assay: immunoSEQ multiplex PCR; the TCRdb copy retains only in-frame clones and omits some. This table has roughly 150,000 clones, approximately 80% appearing once. As concerns this clone: As yet, its antigen is unknown.

The CDR3 is 13 amino acids. Trimming pared 0 bases from V and 8 bases from J, leaving 8 bases between. Germline assignment: CDR1 SGHRS and CDR2 YFSETQ. The sequencing sample was made of PBMCs. The genes are TRBV5-1 and TRBJ2-2; no reliable D call. The receptor was derived from a young man in good health and CMV-seropositive. CDR3 sequence reads: CASSLAPEGELFF. Here the CDR3 DNA reads TGCGCCAGCAGCTTGGCCCCTGAGGGGGAGCTGTTTTTT.